This T cell receptor beta chain came from a study of T-cell memory formation after mild COVID-19. Study outcomes and limitations: Pre-infection memory contained some responding clones, which suggested that cross-reactive memory had joined.

Many counts were recorded for this clonotype. As yet, its antigen is unknown. TCRdb reanalysed the 5' RACE reads using MiXCR and keeps one entry per CDR3 protein. This table has 40,000 to 60,000 distinct CDR3 sequences, approximately 9% appearing once. V dropped 3 bases and J dropped 7 bases, with 12 bases sitting between them. Germline CDR1 reads MGHRA; CDR2 reads YSYEKL. This CDR3 has 14 amino acids. What was sequenced was PBMCs or a T cell subset sorted from them (not recorded which). This clonotype originated in an adult woman who had mild COVID-19 (a few samples of this study predate the infection). Cell type and time point are not known. J is TRBJ1-4 and V is TRBV4-1; D perhaps matches TRBD1 (6 bases). The CDR3 loop reads CASSQKQGVEKLFF. CDR3 coding DNA: TGCGCCAGCAGCCAGAAACAGGGAGTTGAAAAACTGTTTTTT.